The 26 T cell receptor beta chains presented below share a single source sample, sequenced in a study of T cell changes during pregnancy in multiple sclerosis. Sequencing was performed with immunoSEQ multiplex PCR; in TCRdb, only in-frame clones are kept and a portion is missing. Of 37,000 or so clones listed, about 89% are singletons. The sample was CD4+ T cells from peripheral blood mononuclear cells, taken in the first trimester of pregnancy. These receptors all come from a female donor with multiple sclerosis, enrolled in a pregnancy study.

The chain combines TRBV19 with TRBJ1-5; D remains unclear. The CDR3 is made up of 13 amino acids. The germline V gene encodes CDR1 LNHDA and CDR2 SQIVND (reference sequence). V was pared by 3 bases and J by 4 bases, with 7 bases between. As DNA, the CDR3 is TGTGCCAGTAGTATTGGGCAAAATCAGCCCCAGCATTTT. It codes for CASSIGQNQPQHF.

V usage is TRBV5-6 and J usage is TRBJ2-3; 9 nucleotides line up with TRBD2. The J segment lost 3 bases and the V segment lost 4 bases, leaving 9 bases of the junction unmatched. Germline CDR1 and CDR2: SGHDT and YYEEEE. The CDR3 has 16 residues. CDR3 bases: TGTGCCAGCAGCCCCTTAGCGGGAGAAGTAACAGATACGCAGTATTTT. Translated, it gives CASSPLAGEVTDTQYF.

The genes are TRBV4-3 and TRBJ1-2; a weak D match, TRBD1 (6 bases). V lost 4 bases and J 2 bases, leaving 11 bases between the germline ends. Germline CDR1 and CDR2: LGHNA and YSLEER. The CDR3 sequence is 14 residues long. The DNA of the CDR3 is TGCGCCAGCAGCCCCGGACAGACGAACTATGGCTACACCTTC. As protein: CASSPGQTNYGYTF.

This clone has just a few counts. The V call is TRBV7-6, the J call TRBJ1-1, with TRBD1 matching over 8 bases. Germline CDR1 and CDR2: SGHVS and FNYEAQ. The CDR3 totals 15 residues. The J segment lost 6 bases and the V segment lost 4 bases, leaving 10 bases of the junction unmatched. CDR3 nucleotides: TGTGCCAGCAGCTCCTGGACAGGGCTAGGGGCTGAAGCTTTCTTT. The encoded protein is CASSSWTGLGAEAFF.

Comment on this clone: Other DNA sequences of this sample code for an identical CDR3. The chain joins TRBV19 to TRBJ2-7; D gene uncertain. The CDR3 is 13 residues long. The V end lost 1 base, the J end lost 1 base, and 5 bases lay between the germline ends. Germline assignment: CDR1 LNHDA and CDR2 SQIVND (reference sequence). CDR3 region: CASSIGRSYEQYF. Written as DNA, the CDR3 is TGTGCCAGTAGTATAGGCAGGTCCTACGAGCAGTACTTC.

The chain carries TRBV19 and TRBJ2-7; a possible D gene is TRBD2 (5 bases). Germline V lookup: CDR1 LNHDA, CDR2 SQIVND (reference sequence). V lost 7 bases to trimming and J lost 0 bases, with 19 bases between them. CDR3 length equals 16 residues. CDR3 amino acids: CASNNPGESSSYEQYF. In DNA, the CDR3 is TGTGCCAGTAATAATCCTGGGGAGTCGAGCTCCTACGAGCAGTACTTC.

The chain recombines TRBV7-9 with TRBJ1-1; unclear D gene. V was pared by 2 bases and J by 0 bases, with 13 bases between. Germline lookup yields CDR1 SEHNR and CDR2 FQNEAQ (reference sequence). The CDR3 has 16 residues. Written as DNA, the CDR3 is TGTGCCAGCAGCTTAAATCCCGAACACATGAACACTGAAGCTTTCTTT. Its translation is CASSLNPEHMNTEAFF.

The chain links TRBV7-8 to TRBJ1-6; no firm D call. This CDR3 contains 18 residues. Trimming stripped 3 bases from V and 2 bases from J, with 17 bases between. Per the germline V gene, CDR1 is SGHVS and CDR2 is FQNEAQ. CDR3: CASSFTRQIKTYNSPLHF. In nucleotides, the CDR3 is TGTGCCAGCAGCTTCACCAGGCAGATAAAGACCTATAATTCACCCCTCCACTTT.

The chain carries TRBV7-8 and TRBJ2-5; D might be TRBD1 (6 bases). The CDR3 has 13 amino acids. The ends were cut back, 5 bases at V and 8 bases at J, with 15 bases in the middle. Germline CDR1 reads SGHVS; CDR2 reads FQNEAQ. The CDR3 DNA is TGTGCCAGCAGCACAGGGCATAGCGTTACCCAGTACTTC. Amino acids: CASSTGHSVTQYF. Full variable domain (missing parts from reference TRBV7-8 and TRBJ2-5): GAGVSQSPRYKVAKRGQDVALRCDPISGHVSLFWYQQALGQGPEFLTYFQNEAQLDKSGLPSDRFFAERPEGSVSTLKIQRTQQEDSAVYLCASSTGHSVTQYFGPGTRLLVL.

The rearrangement uses TRBV15 and TRBJ2-3; D remains unclear. This CDR3 contains 14 residues. Germline V gene data show CDR1 as LNHNV and CDR2 as YYDKDF (reference sequence). Trimming cost V 9 bases and J 5 bases, with 18 bases left between them. The CDR3 sequence is CATARRTGLDTQYF. The CDR3 nucleotides read TGTGCCACAGCCCGTAGAACTGGGCTAGATACGCAGTATTTT. The variable domain in full, with the rest retrieved from reference TRBV15 and TRBJ2-3, is DAMVIQNPRYQVTQFGKPVTLSCSQTLNHNVMYWYQQKSSQAPKLLFHYYDKDFNNEADTPDNFQSRRPNTSFCFLDIRSPGLGDTAMYLCATARRTGLDTQYFGPGTRLTVL.

The chain couples TRBV7-2 to TRBJ2-1, with 11 bases that match TRBD2. Germline CDR1 reads SGHTA; CDR2 reads FQGNSA. The CDR3 covers 14 residues. The V gene end was trimmed by 5 bases and the J gene end by 9 bases; junction bases not matched to a gene: 6. Here the CDR3 DNA reads TGTGCCAGCAGCGACCCTAGCGGGGGGCTTGAGCAGTTCTTC. Its protein product is CASSDPSGGLEQFF.

J is TRBJ2-7 and V is TRBV28; 11 nucleotides align to TRBD1. CDR1 is MDHEN and CDR2 is SYDVKM in the germline V gene. J lost 5 bases, V lost 10 bases, and 7 bases had no gene match. This CDR3 spans 13 amino acids. CDR3: CAIGGTGGDEQYF. In nucleotides, the CDR3 is TGTGCCATCGGGGGGACAGGGGGGGACGAGCAGTACTTC.

This clone was found once. J is TRBJ2-1 and V is TRBV18; a possible D gene is TRBD2 (5 bases). Per the germline V gene, CDR1 is KGHSH and CDR2 is LQKENI. The CDR3 consists of 14 residues. Trimming stripped 0 bases from V and 5 bases from J, with 8 bases between. CDR3 DNA: TGTGCCAGCTCACCACCGTCGACTAACAATGAGCAGTTCTTC. Translated, it gives CASSPPSTNNEQFF.

This sequence joins TRBV5-8 and TRBJ2-7, with D uncertain. Between the trimmed V and J ends, which lost 3 bases and 6 bases, there was a span of 22 bases. Germline assignment: CDR1 SGHTS and CDR2 YDEGEE. The CDR3 contains 16 residues. The CDR3 reads CASSSPRVTLRSEQYF. DNA of the CDR3: TGTGCCAGCAGCTCCCCCCGTGTGACTTTAAGAAGCGAGCAGTACTTC.

This chain uses TRBV5-4 with TRBJ2-5; TRBD1 matches at 9 bases. This CDR3 comprises 15 residues. V trimming: 6 bases; J trimming: 2 bases; junction bases outside the gene matches: 8. CDR1 and CDR2 (germline): SGHNT, YYREEE (reference sequence). CDR3 residues: CASTTHDRGQETQYF. The CDR3, as DNA: TGTGCCAGCACCACTCACGACAGGGGGCAAGAGACCCAGTACTTC.

The chain employs TRBV6-6 and TRBJ2-7; 7 bases fit TRBD1. The J segment lost 5 bases and the V segment lost 5 bases, leaving 9 bases of the junction unmatched. Germline V gene sequence: CDR1 MNHNY, CDR2 SVGAGI (reference sequence). CDR3 length: 14 amino acids. The CDR3 DNA reads as TGTGCCAGCAGTCCTACGGACAGGAAGAACGAGCAGTACTTC. Translated, it gives CASSPTDRKNEQYF.

The rearrangement links TRBV30 to TRBJ1-1, with 7 bases identical to TRBD1. The CDR3 runs 13 residues. CDR1 and CDR2 (germline): GTSNPN, SVGIG (reference sequence). Trimming cost V 2 bases and J 11 bases; bases outside gene matches: 11. The CDR3 nucleotides read TGTGCCTGGAGTAACCCAGGGGGTACGGGTGCTTTCTTT. It specifies CAWSNPGGTGAFF.

The chain links TRBV7-9 to TRBJ2-7; 11 bases agree with TRBD2. The CDR3 runs 15 residues. V gave up 2 bases and J gave up 4 bases; unmatched junction bases: 4. The germline CDR1 and CDR2 sequences are SEHNR and FQNEAQ (reference sequence). The CDR3 DNA is TGTGCCAGCAGCTTACAACTAGCGGGAGTTTACGAGCAGTACTTC. It specifies CASSLQLAGVYEQYF.

This clone has just one count. The chain joins TRBV4-3 to TRBJ1-2, with 9 bases matching TRBD1. The CDR3 is 19 amino acids. CDR1 and CDR2 from the germline V gene are LGHNA and YSLEER. V shed 0 bases, J shed 3 bases, and the junction held 14 bases outside the gene matches. This CDR3 is CASSQELGRGTGNYYGYTF. CDR3 nucleotides: TGCGCCAGCAGCCAAGAACTGGGAAGAGGGACAGGGAACTACTATGGCTACACCTTC.

This sequence joins TRBV2 and TRBJ1-3; 7 nucleotides match TRBD1. V was clipped by 7 bases and J by 3 bases; unmatched bases: 9. The germline CDR1 and CDR2 sequences are SNHLY and FYNNEI. The CDR3 has 15 residues. CDR3 in DNA: TGTGCCAGCATTCTTAATGGACAGGTTGGAAACACCATATATTTT. It encodes CASILNGQVGNTIYF. Supplemented by reference TRBV2 and TRBJ1-3, the full variable domain reads EPEVTQTPSHQVTQMGQEVILRCVPISNHLYFYWYRQILGQKVEFLVSFYNNEISEKSEIFDDQFSVERPDGSNFTLKIRSTKLEDSAMYFCASILNGQVGNTIYFGEGSWLTVV.

V is TRBV6-5 and J is TRBJ1-2; D is perhaps TRBD1 (5 bases). Germline CDR1 is MNHEY and CDR2 is SVGAGI. Trimming took off 5 bases at V and 2 bases at J, with 9 bases between the two ends. The CDR3 covers 13 residues. This chain's CDR3 is CASSTTVNYGYTF. In nucleotides, the CDR3 is TGTGCCAGCAGTACGACAGTGAACTATGGCTACACCTTC.

This CDR3 is CASSRDTSQYGYTF. CDR3 nucleotide sequence: TGTGCCAGCAGCCGAGACACGTCCCAATATGGCTACACCTTC. This chain links TRBV6-6 with TRBJ1-2; D gene unclear. Germline values: CDR1 MNHNY, CDR2 SVGAGI (reference sequence). This CDR3 region has 14 residues. Trimming cost V 6 bases and J 5 bases, with 16 bases left between them.

V gene TRBV10-2 combines with J gene TRBJ2-5; 16 bases are a match to TRBD2. The germline V gene has CDR1 WSHSY and CDR2 SAAADI. The CDR3 is made up of 16 amino acids. With V trimmed by 6 bases and J by 6 bases, 7 bases remained unmatched. The DNA for the CDR3 is TGCGCCAGCAGAGGGACTAGCGGGGGGGCCTGGCAGACCCAGTACTTC. Translation gives CASRGTSGGAWQTQYF.

The rearrangement links TRBV27 to TRBJ2-5; 7 bases align to TRBD2. Trimming took 3 bases from V and 5 from J; bases not matched to a gene: 6. The CDR3 runs 14 residues. Germline V gives CDR1 MNHEY, CDR2 SMNVEV (reference sequence). The CDR3 loop reads CASSFGGVEETQYF. The DNA for the CDR3 is TGTGCCAGCAGTTTTGGGGGGGTTGAGGAGACCCAGTACTTC.

DNA of the CDR3: TGTGCCAGCAGCTTTCTAGCGGGGCCCACAGATACGCAGTATTTT. Amino acid sequence: CASSFLAGPTDTQYF. The chain employs TRBV7-3 and TRBJ2-3; 9 positions match TRBD2. J gave up 2 bases and V 3 bases, and 3 bases lay outside the gene matches. The V gene's germline CDR1 is SGHTA and CDR2 FQGTGA. The CDR3 has 15 amino acids. Filled out from reference TRBV7-3 and TRBJ2-3, the complete variable domain reads GAGVSQTPSNKVTEKGKYVELRCDPISGHTALYWYRQSLGQGPEFLIYFQGTGAADDSGLPNDRFFAVRPEGSVSTLKIQRTERGDSAVYLCASSFLAGPTDTQYFGPGTRLTVL.

V usage is TRBV5-1 and J usage is TRBJ2-1; 10 nucleotides line up with TRBD2. In germline, CDR1 is SGHRS, CDR2 YFSETQ. V was clipped by 4 bases and J by 4 bases; unmatched bases: 5. CDR3 length equals 15 residues. Written as DNA, the CDR3 is TGCGCCAGCAGCGCGACTAGCGGGTCTTACAATGAGCAGTTCTTC. Its translation: CASSATSGSYNEQFF.